The next 13 T cell receptor beta chains were all read from a single sample in a study of blood T cell repertoires in COVID-19. Repertoires were generated with immunoSEQ multiplex PCR, while TCRdb's copy carries only in-frame clones and drops some. The sample records 200,000 to 300,000 clones, about 89% being singletons. Material: PBMCs or T cells enriched from blood (not recorded which). These receptors came from a young woman who had recovered from COVID-19.

This clone was detected once. The chain is built from TRBV6-5 and TRBJ2-1; 8 bases map to TRBD2. The CDR3 covers 14 residues. Germline CDR1 reads MNHEY; CDR2 reads SVGAGI. The V segment lost 8 bases and the J segment 1 base; nucleotides outside the gene matches: 4. The CDR3 coding sequence is TGTGCCAGCTCCGGGACTAGGTCCTACAATGAGCAGTTCTTC. Encoded protein: CASSGTRSYNEQFF.

The CDR3 protein is CSVGSGGYTF. In DNA form, the CDR3 reads TGCAGCGTTGGTTCAGGCGGCTACACCTTC. The chain joins TRBV29-1 to TRBJ1-2; D is unresolved. Germline-derived CDR1 and CDR2 are SQVTM and ANQGSEA. The CDR3 loop spans 10 amino acids. The germline V and J ends were trimmed by 4 bases and 8 bases, with 8 bases remaining between them. Full variable domain (rest looked up from reference TRBV29-1 and TRBJ1-2): SAVISQKPSRDICQRGTSLTIQCQVDSQVTMMFWYRQQPGQSLTLIATANQGSEATYESGFVIDKFPISRPNLTFSTLTVSNMSPEDSSIYLCSVGSGGYTFGSGTRLTVV.

The chain is built from TRBV29-1 and TRBJ1-5, with TRBD1 matching over 11 bases. The CDR3 extends over 15 amino acids. After removal of 5 bases from V and 3 bases from J, the junction contained 6 bases not matched to a gene. The germline V gene encodes CDR1 SQVTM and CDR2 ANQGSEA. CDR3 in amino acids: CSVSLGQGVNQPQHF. The CDR3 DNA reads TGCAGCGTTTCCCTGGGACAGGGGGTCAATCAGCCCCAGCATTTT. The full variable domain, completed using reference TRBV29-1 and TRBJ1-5, is SAVISQKPSRDICQRGTSLTIQCQVDSQVTMMFWYRQQPGQSLTLIATANQGSEATYESGFVIDKFPISRPNLTFSTLTVSNMSPEDSSIYLCSVSLGQGVNQPQHFGDGTRLSIL.

This clone was observed a single time. The rearrangement links TRBV7-8 to TRBJ1-5; TRBD1 matches at 10 bases. This CDR3 region has 21 residues. V gave up 5 bases and J gave up 2 bases; unmatched junction bases: 21. The V gene's germline CDR1 is SGHVS and CDR2 FQNEAQ. The CDR3, as DNA: TGTGCCAGCAGCCGACTAACAGGGTCGGGACAGGGGATTTTTGGCAATCAGCCCCAGCATTTT. Amino acid sequence: CASSRLTGSGQGIFGNQPQHF.

The rearrangement joins TRBV28 to TRBJ1-1, with 7 bases that match TRBD1. This CDR3 region has 15 residues. J lost 0 bases, V lost 6 bases, and 7 bases had no gene match. Germline V lookup: CDR1 MDHEN, CDR2 SYDVKM. CDR3 nucleotides: TGTGCCAGCAGACGGGGACAGCTAATGAACACTGAAGCTTTCTTT. Translating it yields CASRRGQLMNTEAFF.

CDR3 nucleotides: TGTGCCTGGAGGGCGGGAGGGCCTAACGAGCAGTACTTC. It yields the protein CAWRAGGPNEQYF. This chain links TRBV30 with TRBJ2-7; 9 positions match TRBD2. The V and J ends lost 3 bases and 5 bases, in that order; junction bases with no gene match: 5. CDR1 and CDR2 from the germline V gene are GTSNPN and SVGIG (reference sequence). The CDR3 sequence is 13 residues long.

The chain couples TRBV5-5 to TRBJ1-6; D not certain. V was pared by 3 bases and J by 7 bases, with 14 bases between. Germline V gene lookup returns CDR1 SGHKS and CDR2 YYEKEE (reference sequence). The CDR3 runs 15 residues. CDR3 nucleotides: TGTGCCAGCAGCTCCGGGGAAATCGTAAATTCACCCCTCCACTTT. It encodes CASSSGEIVNSPLHF.

V and J are TRBV3-1 (or the pseudogene TRBV3-2) and TRBJ1-2; 10 bases fit TRBD1. Germline CDR1 LGHDT, CDR2 YNNKEL (reference sequence). J was trimmed by 4 bases and V by 3 bases; bases with no gene match: 5. The CDR3 has 15 amino acids. In nucleotides, the CDR3 is TGTGCCAGCAGCCAGGGGACAGGGGCCCGCTATGGCTACACCTTC. It codes for CASSQGTGARYGYTF.

The gene calls are TRBV2 and TRBJ1-2; D gene ambiguous. The germline V gene has CDR1 SNHLY and CDR2 FYNNEI. The length of the CDR3 is 10 residues. V gave up 6 bases and J gave up 10 bases, with 9 bases separating them. The CDR3 region has the DNA TGTGCCAGCAGGGAGGGCACCTACACCTTC. This codes for CASREGTYTF. The full variable domain, its missing parts supplied by reference TRBV2 and TRBJ1-2, is EPEVTQTPSHQVTQMGQEVILRCVPISNHLYFYWYRQILGQKVEFLVSFYNNEISEKSEIFDDQFSVERPDGSNFTLKIRSTKLEDSAMYFCASREGTYTFGSGTRLTVV.

The chain uses TRBV5-1 and TRBJ2-1, with 11 bases fitting TRBD1. J was trimmed by 4 bases and V by 2 bases; bases with no gene match: 2. Germline V lookup: CDR1 SGHRS, CDR2 YFSETQ. This CDR3 contains 15 residues. This CDR3 is CASSFGQGAYNEQFF. As DNA, the CDR3 is TGCGCCAGCAGCTTTGGACAGGGGGCATACAATGAGCAGTTCTTC.

This clone showed up just once. This sequence joins TRBV4-2 and TRBJ2-7; 7 positions agree with TRBD2. The CDR3 totals 13 residues. Germline trimming cut 4 bases from V and 4 bases from J; bases unmatched to any gene: 4. From germline, CDR1 is LGHNA and CDR2 YNFKEQ. The CDR3 DNA follows: TGTGCCAGCAGCCGGTCTAGCGGATACGAGCAGTACTTC. Amino acids: CASSRSSGYEQYF.

This chain connects TRBV11-3 to TRBJ2-2; no firm D call. Germline CDR1 reads SGHNT; CDR2 reads YENEEA. The CDR3 contains 14 residues. The germline V and J ends were trimmed by 0 bases and 1 base, with 3 bases remaining between them. The CDR3 DNA sequence: TGTGCCAGCAGCTTAGAGCGGAACACCGGGGAGCTGTTTTTT. It translates to CASSLERNTGELFF.

This rearrangement joins TRBV2 to TRBJ2-3; TRBD2 agrees at 9 bases. CDR3 length equals 15 residues. Germline assignment: CDR1 SNHLY and CDR2 FYNNEI. Trimming at V came to 10 bases and at J to 10 bases, leaving 18 bases not matched to a gene. CDR3 amino acids: CATTLDGGRAGAQYF. The CDR3 DNA sequence: TGTGCCACCACATTGGATGGCGGGAGGGCCGGGGCGCAGTATTTT.